What follows are 27 T cell receptor beta chains derived from one specimen sequenced in a study of blood T cell repertoires in COVID-19. Sequenced by immunoSEQ multiplex PCR; TCRdb stores in-frame clones only, minus some. The data contain 450,000 to 500,000 clones, around 87% of them singletons. Sequenced: PBMCs or T cells enriched from blood (not recorded which). These receptors all stem from a woman in her late teens or twenties who had recovered from COVID-19.

The J gene is TRBJ2-7, the V gene TRBV15; 9 bases agree with TRBD1. V shed 4 bases and J 6 bases; nucleotides not matched to a gene: 13. The CDR3 runs 16 residues. From germline, CDR1 is LNHNV and CDR2 YYDKDF (reference sequence). This CDR3 reads CATSTSRDRVPFEQYF. The CDR3 region has the DNA TGTGCCACCAGCACCTCCCGGGACAGGGTTCCCTTCGAGCAGTACTTC.

The rearrangement uses TRBV19 and TRBJ2-3; 11 bases agree with TRBD2. With V trimmed by 3 bases and J by 5 bases, 7 bases remained unmatched. Germline CDR1 reads LNHDA; CDR2 reads SQIVND (reference sequence). CDR3 size: 16 residues. In DNA form, the CDR3 reads TGTGCCAGTAGTATTAGCGGGGGGGCCGGTGTAGATACGCAGTATTTT. This codes for CASSISGGAGVDTQYF.

This chain links TRBV19 with TRBJ2-7; TRBD2 might be the D (6 bases). V was pared by 5 bases and J by 1 base, with 15 bases between. The CDR3 is made up of 15 amino acids. Germline V gene sequence: CDR1 LNHDA, CDR2 SQIVND (reference sequence). CDR3 nucleotides: TGTGCCAGTAGTGAGGGGCCGGGGGAGTCCTACGAGCAGTACTTC. It yields the protein CASSEGPGESYEQYF.

V and J are TRBV5-1 and TRBJ1-6; a possible D gene is TRBD1 (6 bases). Trimming removed 1 base from V and 10 bases from J, with 12 bases in between. The CDR3 extends over 14 amino acids. Looked up from germline, CDR1 is SGHRS and CDR2 is YFSETQ. DNA of the CDR3: TGCGCCAGCAGCTTGCCAGGGGAAGGATCACCCCTCCACTTT. This gives the protein CASSLPGEGSPLHF.

This clone was found once. The DNA for the CDR3 is TGTGCCAGCGGGGGGGCCCCAGGGTCCTACGAGCAGTACTTC. Protein: CASGGAPGSYEQYF. The chain is built from TRBV9 and TRBJ2-7; tentative D call: TRBD2 (7 bases). This CDR3 is built from 14 residues. With 7 bases removed from V and 1 base from J, the gap between germline ends came to 15 bases. Germline V gene lookup returns CDR1 SGDLS and CDR2 YYNGEE.

J is TRBJ1-2 and V is TRBV4-1, with D tentatively TRBD1 (5 bases). The CDR3 is made up of 15 amino acids. CDR1 MGHRA and CDR2 YSYEKL come from the germline V gene. V was clipped by 0 bases and J by 4 bases, with 12 bases between them. The CDR3 coding sequence is TGCGCCAGCAGCCAAGATGCCCCCGGGGGCTATGGCTACACCTTC. It is translated as CASSQDAPGGYGYTF.

This clone has more than one count but fewer than ten. V is TRBV2 and J is TRBJ2-2, with a weak D call TRBD2 (5 bases). CDR1 is SNHLY and CDR2 is FYNNEI in the germline V gene. The CDR3 loop spans 13 amino acids. Trimming cost V 7 bases and J 8 bases, with 14 bases left between them. The CDR3 sequence is CASKWGEVGELFF. The CDR3, as DNA: TGTGCCAGCAAATGGGGAGAAGTAGGGGAGCTGTTTTTT.

This sequence joins TRBV10-3 and TRBJ2-1, with 8 positions matching TRBD2. The germline gives CDR1 ENHRY, CDR2 SYGVKD. Trimming removed 10 bases from V and 3 bases from J; junction bases left unmatched: 5. The CDR3 extends over 13 amino acids. The CDR3 sequence: CATAGGNYNEQFF. The CDR3 nucleotides read TGTGCCACGGCGGGGGGCAACTACAATGAGCAGTTCTTC.

The rearrangement uses TRBV6-5 and TRBJ1-5; the D gene is possibly TRBD1 (6 bases). The CDR3 has 13 amino acids. Germline assignment: CDR1 MNHEY and CDR2 SVGAGI. The V and J ends lost 7 bases and 4 bases respectively, with 11 bases between them. CDR3 loop: CASIGQHNQPQHF. CDR3 coding DNA: TGTGCCAGCATCGGACAGCATAATCAGCCCCAGCATTTT.

The V call is TRBV30, the J call TRBJ1-4; 8 bases align to TRBD1. J gave up 10 bases and V 0 bases, and 4 bases lay outside the gene matches. The CDR3 contains 13 residues. Germline CDR1 reads GTSNPN; CDR2 reads SVGIG (reference sequence). The CDR3 sequence: CAWSVKGTGKLFF. The CDR3 nucleotides read TGTGCCTGGAGTGTAAAGGGGACAGGAAAACTGTTTTTT.

This chain uses TRBV28 with TRBJ1-4; TRBD1 might be the D (6 bases). Trimming removed 3 bases from V and 8 bases from J, with 16 bases in between. The germline CDR1 and CDR2 sequences are MDHEN and SYDVKM. The CDR3 is made up of 15 amino acids. CDR3 bases: TGTGCCAGCAGTTTGCCCCCAGGGGTAGGAGAAAAACTGTTTTTT. Encoded protein: CASSLPPGVGEKLFF.

The chain has TRBV11-2 and TRBJ1-2; no definite D call. Trimming stripped 0 bases from V and 10 bases from J, with 18 bases between. Germline V lookup: CDR1 SGHAT, CDR2 FQNNGV. The CDR3 extends over 15 amino acids. CDR3 bases: TGTGCCAGCAGCTTAGAGTTCCAGGAGGTCGAGGTCTACACCTTC. It is translated as CASSLEFQEVEVYTF. The full variable domain, completed using reference TRBV11-2 and TRBJ1-2, is EAGVAQSPRYKIIEKRQSVAFWCNPISGHATLYWYQQILGQGPKLLIQFQNNGVVDDSQLPKDRFSAERLKGVDSTLKIQPAKLEDSAVYLCASSLEFQEVEVYTFGSGTRLTVV.

The chain recombines TRBV5-5 with TRBJ2-2, with TRBD2 matching 8 bases. The ends lost 6 bases at V and 7 bases at J; junction bases unmatched: 11. The germline CDR1 and CDR2 sequences are SGHKS and YYEKEE (reference sequence). The CDR3 totals 15 residues. The CDR3 region is CASMGTSGFGGELFF. In nucleotides, the CDR3 is TGTGCCAGCATGGGAACTAGCGGTTTTGGCGGGGAGCTGTTTTTT.

This sequence joins TRBV5-1 and TRBJ2-3, with 8 positions matching TRBD2. V shed 2 bases and J 3 bases; nucleotides not matched to a gene: 5. The V gene's germline CDR1 is SGHRS and CDR2 YFSETQ. The CDR3 is 15 amino acids. CDR3 loop: CASSLISGDTDTQYF. The CDR3 DNA reads as TGCGCCAGCAGCTTAATTAGCGGGGATACAGATACGCAGTATTTT.

The chain uses TRBV12-3 or TRBV12-4 and TRBJ2-1; a possible D gene is TRBD1 (5 bases). The V and J ends lost 5 bases and 10 bases respectively, with 12 bases between them. The CDR3 loop spans 12 amino acids. CDR3 amino acids: CASSTGLWEQFF. CDR3 nucleotides: TGTGCCAGCAGTACAGGATTATGGGAGCAGTTCTTC.

As DNA, the CDR3 is TGTGCCAGTTCGAATCGGGACAGGGTCGCTGCAGATACGCAGTATTTT. The encoded protein is CASSNRDRVAADTQYF. This chain connects TRBV2 to TRBJ2-3; 9 bases agree with TRBD1. This CDR3 region has 16 residues. Germline trimming cut 9 bases from V and 4 bases from J; bases unmatched to any gene: 14. Germline V gives CDR1 SNHLY, CDR2 FYNNEI.

The CDR3 reads CARRGPGLAGGFSPDTQYF. CDR3 nucleotides: TGCGCCAGGCGGGGTCCCGGACTAGCGGGGGGATTTTCGCCAGATACGCAGTATTTT. The J gene is TRBJ2-3, the V gene TRBV10-1; 14 bases are a match to TRBD2. CDR3 size: 19 residues. V lost 9 bases, J lost 4 bases, and 18 bases stayed unmatched. Germline V CDR1 and CDR2: WNHNN, SYGVQD (reference sequence).

The chain is built from TRBV2 and TRBJ2-1; 10 positions match TRBD2. Germline CDR1 and CDR2: SNHLY and FYNNEI. V was clipped by 7 bases and J by 4 bases; unmatched bases: 7. The CDR3 is 15 amino acids. The CDR3 DNA reads TGTGCCAGCACCCTTAGCGGGGGGAAATACAATGAGCAGTTCTTC. Protein product: CASTLSGGKYNEQFF.

V and J are TRBV16 and TRBJ1-4, with TRBD1 matching 7 bases. J lost 4 bases, V lost 4 bases, and 3 bases had no gene match. The CDR3 sequence is 14 residues long. The germline gives CDR1 KGHSY, CDR2 FQNENV. The CDR3 protein is CASSPGQVNEKLFF. The CDR3 DNA reads as TGTGCCAGCAGCCCCGGACAGGTTAATGAAAAACTGTTTTTT. The full variable domain, rest sourced from reference TRBV16 and TRBJ1-4, is GEEVAQTPKHLVRGEGQKAKLYCAPIKGHSYVFWYQQVLKNEFKFLISFQNENVFDETGMPKERFSAKCLPNSPCSLEIQATKLEDSAVYFCASSPGQVNEKLFFGSGTQLSVL.

V and J are TRBV5-1 and TRBJ1-2; 11 nucleotides match TRBD1. The CDR3 sequence is 15 residues long. Germline CDR1 reads SGHRS; CDR2 reads YFSETQ. J gave up 7 bases and V 4 bases, and 9 bases lay outside the gene matches. Here the CDR3 reads CASSPRTGGDRGYTF. In DNA form, the CDR3 reads TGCGCCAGCAGCCCCCGGACAGGGGGCGATCGTGGCTACACCTTC.

The J gene is TRBJ2-1, the V gene TRBV5-1, with a possible D match to TRBD2 (6 bases). The V gene lost 0 bases and the J gene lost 6 bases, with 16 bases spanning the gap. Germline V lookup: CDR1 SGHRS, CDR2 YFSETQ. The CDR3 runs 16 residues. CDR3 region: CASSLAGGRDLNEQFF. For the CDR3, the DNA is TGCGCCAGCAGCTTGGCCGGGGGTCGAGACCTCAATGAGCAGTTCTTC.

The chain combines TRBV13 with TRBJ1-2, with TRBD1 matching 7 bases. This CDR3 comprises 16 residues. The V segment lost 5 bases and the J segment 1 base; nucleotides outside the gene matches: 10. Germline CDR1 PRHDT, CDR2 FYEKMQ (reference sequence). The chain's CDR3 is CASSHHRGLGNYGYTF. CDR3 nucleotides: TGTGCCAGCAGCCATCACAGGGGCTTGGGTAACTATGGCTACACCTTC.

The V and J genes are TRBV27 and TRBJ1-2; 7 bases are shared with TRBD1. Trimming took 6 bases from V and 4 from J; bases not matched to a gene: 8. The CDR3 covers 14 residues. Germline CDR1 MNHEY, CDR2 SMNVEV (reference sequence). The CDR3 DNA reads as TGTGCCAGCAGCCCATTTCAGGGGGGCTATGGCTACACCTTC. Its translation is CASSPFQGGYGYTF.

This clone has just one count. The chain couples TRBV5-1 to TRBJ1-4, with D perhaps matching TRBD1 (5 bases). Germline V gene lookup returns CDR1 SGHRS and CDR2 YFSETQ. This CDR3 has 14 amino acids. Trimming pared 4 bases from V and 5 bases from J, leaving 12 bases between. CDR3 sequence (DNA): TGCGCCAGCAGCCAGGAAGGGGAAAATGAAAAACTGTTTTTT. Translating gives CASSQEGENEKLFF.

This clone was picked up one time. The chain is built from TRBV2 and TRBJ1-1; the D gene is possibly TRBD1 (5 bases). The germline CDR1 and CDR2 sequences are SNHLY and FYNNEI. This CDR3 comprises 15 residues. The V gene lost 10 bases and the J gene lost 6 bases, with 24 bases spanning the gap. Written as DNA, the CDR3 is TGTGCCATCCCGCGGAACTTTCTCCCGGGGGCTGAAGCTTTCTTT. Amino acid sequence: CAIPRNFLPGAEAFF.

The gene calls are TRBV9 and TRBJ2-1; 7 bases are a match to TRBD2. The CDR3 totals 14 residues. V gave up 2 bases and J gave up 5 bases; unmatched junction bases: 4. Germline CDR1 reads SGDLS; CDR2 reads YYNGEE. The CDR3 sequence is CASSVGGTNNEQFF. Here the CDR3 DNA reads TGTGCCAGCAGCGTGGGGGGGACTAACAATGAGCAGTTCTTC. The full variable domain, in which reference TRBV9 and TRBJ2-1 provide the parts outside the CDR3, is DSGVTQTPKHLITATGQRVTLRCSPRSGDLSVYWYQQSLDQGLQFLIQYYNGEERAKGNILERFSAQQFPDLHSELNLSSLELGDSALYFCASSVGGTNNEQFFGPGTRLTVL.

The chain combines TRBV5-1 with TRBJ1-1; 7 nucleotides agree with TRBD1. This CDR3 contains 15 residues. Germline loops: CDR1 SGHRS, CDR2 YFSETQ. V shed 4 bases, J shed 9 bases, and the junction held 15 bases outside the gene matches. CDR3 region: CASSPLKAGGIQAFF. DNA for the CDR3: TGCGCCAGCAGCCCACTAAAAGCAGGGGGGATTCAAGCTTTCTTT.